The entry below describes one TCR beta chain. This clonotype occurred a few times. No cognate antigen has been identified for it. No base qualities exist here, and no much larger clone lies one base off it. The CDR3 starts with the cysteine, ends with the phenylalanine, and has 12 residues. The only DNA kept is the CDR3, 36 bases in frame from the first base. Relative to germline, V is 7 bases shorter and J is 8 bases shorter, with 11 bases between their ends. This record belongs to a study of identical twins (dated by TCRdb to about 2016). Regarding the study in general: The study deep-sequenced TCR alpha and beta repertoires from monozygotic twins, unrelated adults of various ages and cord blood to test whether fetal clonotypes persist. Replicate twin experiments were performed at different times using different library preparation protocols to rule out contamination. Summary of the overall study and its limitations: The excess sharing between twins in beta out-of-frame sequences was weaker because fewer shared sequences reduced the signal-to-noise ratio. Compared with coincidental sharing between unrelated individuals, out-of-frame TCR alpha sequences shared between twins showed an excess of sequences with low generation probability. Abundant cord blood beta clonotypes carried fewer insertions; young adult naive repertoires showed a weaker similar trend, while memory repertoires showed none. Because the same donors could not be followed over many years, the conclusions depended on cross-sectional statistical analysis. Recombination models systematically underestimated out-of-frame TCR alpha sharing in monozygotic twins but agreed with sharing between unrelated individuals. Zero-insertion analyses could be partly confounded by invariant T cells such as MAIT and iNKT, though diverse VJ usage argued against such confounding for most clonotypes.

Library method: 5' RACE. The reads were generated on an Illumina HiSeq 2000. A universal primer binding site was added through template switching, and the final cDNA carried a unique molecular identifier so that TCR cDNA molecules could be counted accurately. Specific primers in the conserved constant-segment region were used to synthesize first-strand cDNA for TCR alpha and beta chains. To control for contamination, every cDNA library was double barcoded, receiving both a SMART-Mk sample barcode and Illumina barcodes. TruSeq adapter sequences along with Illumina sample barcodes were introduced in two successive PCR steps. The Illumina HiSeq platform was used with custom primers to sequence TCR alpha and beta cDNA libraries. On the authors' methods: Unique molecular identifiers were extracted from raw reads with MiGEC, and CDR3 positions were determined with MiXCR. Recombination models were inferred per individual with the repgenHMM and IGoR tools using an EM algorithm. Shared clonotypes were analyzed with the tcR package in R, and sharing was normalized by the product of cloneset sizes. Out-of-frame nonproductive sequences were analyzed to study raw recombination free of thymic and clonal selection effects. TCRdb took the public reads, trimmed them with fastp at Q25, ran MiXCR for clone calling and kept in-frame beta chains. Each entry is one CDR3 protein sequence, shown with its most common DNA and genes. The V and J calls come from TCRdb's annotation, not from the publication. The sample table lists 400,000 to 500,000 distinct CDR3 sequences, about a fifth of them with a count of one. The ten largest clones add up to approximately 12% of the sample.

Only healthy Caucasian donors were included. Three unrelated non-twin adults were also sequenced: a male aged 18 to 30, a male aged 50 to 60 and a female aged 50 to 60. Using Miltenyi CD45RO+ enrichment and human naive T-cell isolation kits, memory (CD45RO+) and naive T cells were isolated from PBMC. In this chain, TRBV12-3 or TRBV12-4 is recombined with TRBJ2-2, with the D gene call left open. Sequenced sample: naive T cells sorted from blood. The cell subset or site label, read with the paper, signifies: cells isolated with a human naive T-cell isolation kit. The sequence was collected from a man between 50 and 59 years old in good health. Here the CDR3 is given as CASTPSSGELFF. The DNA sequence follows: TGTGCCAGCACCCCTTCGTCGGGGGAGCTGTTTTTT.